This T cell receptor beta chain is drawn from a study of blood T cells in healthy people across ages (dated by TCRdb to about 2015). Background on the whole study: In model experiments, roughly one uniquely barcoded TCR beta cDNA molecule per two T cells was captured by template switching. The study measured age-related changes in TCR beta repertoire diversity using deep sequencing normalized with unique cDNA molecular identifiers. Four age groups were formed from the donors: young (average 16 years), middle-aged (approximately 39), aged (around 62) and long-lived (about 75). For two donors (one aged 18 to 29 and one aged 80 or older), the study analyzed two additional independent replicas of 1 million unique cDNA reads from the same blood draw.

The donors were 40 or so Caucasian individuals from Russia, aged roughly 6 to 100 years, who were systemically healthy. Around 10 milliliters of peripheral blood were collected from each donor into EDTA-treated Vacutainer tubes. Ficoll-Paque density-gradient centrifugation was used to isolate PBMCs, with at least 6.5 million obtained per sample. Trizol reagent was used to extract total RNA from the PBMCs, yielding at least 5 micrograms per sample. The percentages of naive CD45RAhigh/CD27high T cells were determined by flow cytometry on a PBMC aliquot from every donor. The CDR3 starts with the cysteine, ends with the phenylalanine, and has 13 residues. CDR3 DNA is the only sequence kept; it has 39 bases, read in frame from the first base. The germline V gene yields ENHRY for CDR1 and SYGVKD for CDR2. The research as a whole found: Because the CMV infection status of the donors was unknown, age-related changes in expanded clonotypes may potentially have been confounded. Compared with the aged group, the long-lived group had more naive CD4+ T cells, fewer expanded clones and increased TCR diversity, suggesting age selection. Because profiling used bulk unsorted PBMCs, naive and antigen-experienced compartments could not be compared conclusively. Total diversity estimates from one million sequenced T cells were considered lower bounds and underestimates. As age increased, observed TCR beta diversity per million T cells dropped in a roughly linear way, and a significant reduction was already evident by age about 40. The percentage of naive T cells measured by flow cytometry correlated strongly with observed TCR beta diversity.

In this sample, this clonotype turned up many times. The antigen it recognizes is unknown. Base qualities are not at hand, and no much larger clone is one base apart. The receptor library was made with 5' RACE. Sequencing instrument: Illumina HiSeq 2500. The second PCR ran for about 6 to 12 cycles and used a J-beta primer mix along with a sample-barcoded 5' primer. A unique molecular identifier was introduced onto each TCR beta cDNA molecule by a template-switch 5' adaptor carrying 12 random nucleotides. Each sample yielded at least 2.5 million CDR3-containing paired-end reads. First-strand cDNA synthesis was performed from all RNA using the Mint cDNA synthesis kit, with priming by a TRBC-specific oligonucleotide. All cDNA was treated with uracil-DNA glycosylase and then went through a first 18-cycle PCR with the universal primers M1SS and BC2_uni_R. The authors' pipeline ran thus. For normalization, 1 million high-quality reads, each with a distinct molecular identifier, were randomly selected from each sample. Reads with shared molecular identifiers were discarded instead of being binned into consensus sequences. CDR3 identification, clonotype clustering and error correction used MiTCR with a Q25 quality threshold and the strictest error-elimination algorithm. Lower-bound total TCR beta diversity was estimated with a nonparametric unseen species model using Euler transformation. TCRdb handled the public reads itself, with Q25 trimming in fastp and clone calling in MiXCR, and kept productive beta chains. Each CDR3 protein gets just one entry, which takes the most common genes and DNA from the rows behind it. None of the V and J calls come from the authors' own analysis; TCRdb made them. This sample gives 500,000 to 550,000 distinct CDR3 sequences in total; about 24% of them show up just once. Roughly 9.4% of the sample is in the top ten clones.

A further study also used this sample, focusing on T cells of mothers and their children. In that second paper, the authors write: Nine systemically healthy Caucasian individuals, comprising three mothers and their six children, were included as donors. cDNA synthesis consumed the entire amount of extracted RNA, loaded at about 1.5 ug RNA in each 15 ul reaction. In the second PCR, the M1S primer introduced both the sample barcodes and 2-4 random nucleotides. Each mother yielded over 9.5 million TCR beta CDR3 reads and each child 2.5 million to 3 million reads. Thymic selection shapes the output of TCR recombination in a similar way in related and unrelated pairs, and inherited differences have a minor effect. Normalized repertoire overlap in related mother-child pairs was always slightly higher than in unrelated mother-child pairs, but the difference was never significant. No persistent microchimeric T cell clones were detected, at a sensitivity of around 100 clones per million clonotypes. To look for features that set related mother-child pairs apart from unrelated individuals, the researchers ran deep NGS to compare the TCR beta repertoires of mothers and children. Mothers averaged about 40 +/- 4 years of age and children averaged about 10 +/- 4 years. Libraries were sequenced on Illumina HiSeq 2000 with 100+100 nt paired-end reads after adapter ligation with NEBNext reagents. To prevent cross-contamination, the mother and child libraries were prepared a month apart and were sequenced in separate runs. For each donor, between roughly 500,000 and 2,300,000 distinct TCR beta clonotypes were identified. Naive TCR beta clonotypes were estimated from low-frequency clonotypes matched to each donor's FACS-determined naive share, without sorting.

Recombination linked TRBV10-3 to TRBJ2-5, with the D segment identity uncertain. Matching the DNA end better, TRBJ2-1 makes the J call doubtful. Sequenced: blood. The sequence came from a boy younger than 18 in good health. The CDR3 region reads CAISENPLNEQFF. The bases read TGTGCCATCAGTGAAAACCCACTCAATGAGCAGTTCTTC.